Each of the 4 T cell receptor beta chains below was sequenced from the same sample in a study of cytomegalovirus exposure and HLA in healthy donors. The study ran its PCR with 60 Vbeta and 13 Jbeta primers. The method was immunoSEQ multiplex PCR; TCRdb's version includes in-frame clones alone and lacks a portion of them. The sample contains roughly 180,000 clones, about four fifths of which appear only once. The sample was PBMCs. These TCRs come from a woman in her twenties or thirties in good health and CMV-seronegative.

The chain recombines TRBV29-1 with TRBJ2-7; TRBD1 might be the D (6 bases). Germline V gene lookup returns CDR1 SQVTM and CDR2 ANQGSEA. Trimming left V 7 bases short and J 0 bases short, with 13 bases between. This CDR3 has 13 residues. The CDR3 DNA is TGCAGCGCCCGGACAGAGAGCTCCTACGAGCAGTACTTC. Translation gives CSARTESSYEQYF.

Here the CDR3 DNA reads TGTGCCAGCAGTGATGTCAGGGGAAACACCGGGGAGCTGTTTTTT. Translated: CASSDVRGNTGELFF. This rearrangement joins TRBV2 to TRBJ2-2; D might be TRBD1 (6 bases). The germline V and J ends were trimmed by 3 bases and 2 bases, with 10 bases remaining between them. The length of the CDR3 is 15 residues. Per germline, CDR1 SNHLY and CDR2 FYNNEI.

The genes are TRBV29-1 and TRBJ2-3; TRBD1 agrees at 10 bases. J lost 3 bases, V lost 7 bases, and 25 bases had no gene match. CDR3 length: 20 residues. The V gene's germline CDR1 is SQVTM and CDR2 ANQGSEA. CDR3 DNA: TGCAGCGGTACTATACCGGGGGACAGGGGTGGTTTGTATCGGACAGATACGCAGTATTTT. It is translated as CSGTIPGDRGGLYRTDTQYF.

In this sample, this clone turned up once. The chain couples TRBV7-3 to TRBJ1-1; D ambiguous. The V end lost 0 bases, the J end lost 0 bases, and 5 bases lay between the germline ends. The CDR3 is 14 amino acids. The germline gives CDR1 SGHTA, CDR2 FQGTGA. CDR3 coding DNA: TGTGCCAGCAGCTTAACGCCAGTGAACACTGAAGCTTTCTTT. It encodes CASSLTPVNTEAFF.